Listed below are T cell receptor beta chains from one sample, sequenced in a study of T-cell memory formation after mild COVID-19. TCRdb analysed the 5' RACE reads with MiXCR anew, one entry per CDR3 protein. This table holds 180,000 or so distinct CDR3 sequences, roughly 16% found once. What was sequenced was PBMCs or a T cell subset sorted from them (not recorded which). Receptors were obtained from an adult woman who had mild COVID-19 (a few samples of this study predate the infection). Cell type and time point are not known. Both conserved end residues are trimmed from each CDR3.

J: TRBJ2-1
V: TRBV20-1
CDR3: SATWTSGSWNEQF

J: TRBJ2-5
V: TRBV19
CDR3: ASSETSGRVQTQY

J: TRBJ2-7
V: TRBV9
CDR3: ASSVGTVNNEQY

J: TRBJ2-7
V: TRBV27
CDR3: ASRGTGIAYEQY

J: TRBJ2-5
V: TRBV12-3/TRBV12-4
CDR3: ASSTGRQETQY

J: TRBJ1-2
V: TRBV6-5
CDR3: ASSYLGAAGYT

J: TRBJ2-3
V: TRBV12-3/TRBV12-4
CDR3: ASSFTGPSTDTQY

J: TRBJ1-4
V: TRBV7-2
CDR3: ASSSQQGARSEKLF

J: TRBJ2-3
V: TRBV20-1
CDR3: SAQMAGGPPEDTQY

J: TRBJ1-2
V: TRBV18
CDR3: ASSPSDTRGYT

J: TRBJ2-1
V: TRBV12-3/TRBV12-4
CDR3: ASSLGQGIHEQF

J: TRBJ2-7
V: TRBV11-3
CDR3: ASSYGHRGEQY

J: TRBJ2-3
V: TRBV12-3/TRBV12-4
CDR3: ASSQSGSTQY

J: TRBJ2-3
V: TRBV5-1
CDR3: ASSLGAERAVAADTQY

J: TRBJ2-5
V: TRBV5-1
CDR3: ASVGSGRWGLETQY

J: TRBJ2-7
V: TRBV5-4
CDR3: ASSPRQGAAYEQY

J: TRBJ1-1
V: TRBV7-2
CDR3: ASSSTGGVEAF

J: TRBJ1-2
V: TRBV3-1
CDR3: ASSQDSGVYYGYT

J: TRBJ2-1
V: TRBV7-2
CDR3: ASSSGFPPNEQF

J: TRBJ2-1
V: TRBV6-4
CDR3: ASSVAGGFNEQF

J: TRBJ1-5
V: TRBV6-5
CDR3: ASSYSAGSNQPQH

J: TRBJ1-1
V: TRBV29-1
CDR3: SVGQYEAF

J: TRBJ2-2
V: TRBV20-1
CDR3: SARRNTGELF

J: TRBJ2-3
V: TRBV19
CDR3: ASSTRLDSNTQY

J: TRBJ2-1
V: TRBV28
CDR3: ASRALGLALVNEQF

J: TRBJ2-3
V: TRBV5-6
CDR3: ASSSGLAGPDTQY

J: TRBJ2-7
V: TRBV9
CDR3: ASSDSPQGYEQY

J: TRBJ1-1
V: TRBV10-3
CDR3: AIRGTGKTEAF

J: TRBJ1-5
V: TRBV7-2
CDR3: ASKGDHQPQH

J: TRBJ1-6
V: TRBV18
CDR3: ASSPDRKNSPLH

J: TRBJ2-3
V: TRBV6-5
CDR3: ASSYSWGATASTDTQY

J: TRBJ2-7
V: TRBV5-1
CDR3: ASSAGQGVSEQY

J: TRBJ2-7
V: TRBV5-1
CDR3: ASSSTDKSYEQY

J: TRBJ2-1
V: TRBV6-6
CDR3: ASHTSGRAIQF

J: TRBJ2-3
V: TRBV5-1
CDR3: ASSSRRATDTQY

J: TRBJ2-7
V: TRBV4-3
CDR3: ASSQELGSSYEQY

J: TRBJ2-3
V: TRBV7-9
CDR3: ASSLAGSSSDTQY

J: TRBJ1-1
V: TRBV7-9
CDR3: ASIRAGRENTEAF

J: TRBJ2-7
V: TRBV12-3/TRBV12-4
CDR3: ASSLIHGTGVSYEQY

J: TRBJ2-2
V: TRBV12-3/TRBV12-4
CDR3: ASISNTGSGELF